This is a list of T cell receptor beta chains from one sample in a study of shared clonotypes between healthy human individuals. Profiling relied on immunoSEQ multiplex PCR, and the TCRdb table lists in-frame clones only, not all of them. The sample includes millions of clones, roughly 92% of them seen just once. Sequenced sample: naive CD4+ T cells sorted from blood. Source of these receptors: a man aged 18 to 35 in good health. The CDR3 runs from the conserved cysteine through the conserved F or W. D genes are given only for firm matches.

NA,TRBJ2-5,TRBV5-1,CASSLLQVWETQYF,TGCGCCAGCAGCTTGCTACAGGTGTGGGAAACCCAGTACTTC
NA,TRBJ2-7,TRBV27,CASSLEVAYEQYF,TGTGCCAGCAGTTTAGAGGTGGCCTACGAGCAGTACTTC
TRBD1,TRBJ2-7,TRBV5-1,CASSLEGTGFYEQYF,TGCGCCAGCAGCTTGGAAGGGACAGGCTTCTACGAGCAGTACTTC
TRBD2,TRBJ2-2,TRBV7-2,CASSLLAVITGELFF,TGTGCCAGCAGCTTGCTAGCGGTTATCACCGGGGAGCTGTTTTTT
NA,TRBJ2-6,TRBV6-1,CASSEISGTGANVLTF,TGTGCCAGCAGTGAAATTTCAGGGACTGGGGCCAACGTCCTGACTTTC
NA,TRBJ2-1,TRBV11-2,CASSYYNEQFF,TGTGCCAGCAGCTATTACAATGAGCAGTTCTTC
NA,TRBJ2-2,TRBV4-2,CASSQANENTGELFF,TGTGCCAGCAGCCAAGCTAACGAAAACACCGGGGAGCTGTTTTTT
TRBD2,TRBJ2-7,TRBV11-2,CASSFTSGHSYEQYF,TGTGCCAGCAGCTTCACTAGCGGGCATTCCTACGAGCAGTACTTC
NA,TRBJ1-4,TRBV7-2,CATHRTVEREKLFF,TGTGCCACCCACCGAACAGTGGAGCGGGAAAAACTGTTTTTT
TRBD1,TRBJ2-7,TRBV6-1,CASRKGQGGSYEQYF,TGTGCCAGCAGGAAAGGACAGGGGGGTTCCTACGAGCAGTACTTC
NA,TRBJ2-1,TRBV9,CASSVAPIPGDEQFF,TGTGCCAGCAGCGTAGCTCCCATACCGGGCGATGAGCAGTTCTTC
TRBD1,TRBJ1-2,TRBV6-6,CASSAVDRGSYGYTF,TGTGCCAGCAGTGCCGTCGACAGGGGTAGCTATGGCTACACCTTC
NA,TRBJ2-3,TRBV10-3,CAISESQGISGTDTQYF,TGTGCCATCAGTGAGTCTCAGGGAATTTCGGGCACAGATACGCAGTATTTT
NA,TRBJ2-1,TRBV5-4,CASSLRAHNEQFF,TGTGCCAGCAGCTTGCGAGCCCACAATGAGCAGTTCTTC
NA,TRBJ1-5,TRBV6-1,CASSEGSYQPQHF,TGTGCCAGCAGTGAAGGGAGTTATCAGCCCCAGCATTTT
TRBD1,TRBJ2-5,TRBV2,CASSRQGVGETQYF,TGTGCCAGCAGCCGACAGGGGGTCGGAGAGACCCAGTACTTC